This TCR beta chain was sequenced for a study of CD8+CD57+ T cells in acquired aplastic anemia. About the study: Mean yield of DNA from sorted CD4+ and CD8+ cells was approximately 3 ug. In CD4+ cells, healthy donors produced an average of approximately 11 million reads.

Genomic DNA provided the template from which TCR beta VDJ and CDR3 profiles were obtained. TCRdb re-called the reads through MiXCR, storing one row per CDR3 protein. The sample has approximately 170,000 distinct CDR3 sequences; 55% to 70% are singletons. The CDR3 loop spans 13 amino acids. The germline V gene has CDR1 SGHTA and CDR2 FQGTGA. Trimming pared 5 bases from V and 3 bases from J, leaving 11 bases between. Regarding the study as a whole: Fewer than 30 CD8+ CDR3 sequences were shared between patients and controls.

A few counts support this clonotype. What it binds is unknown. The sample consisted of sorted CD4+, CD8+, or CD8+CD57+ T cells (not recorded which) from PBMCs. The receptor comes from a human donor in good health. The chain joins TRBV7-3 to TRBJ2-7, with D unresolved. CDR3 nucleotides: TGTGCCAGCAGCGATGGGAAGATCTACGAGCAGTACTTC. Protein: CASSDGKIYEQYF.